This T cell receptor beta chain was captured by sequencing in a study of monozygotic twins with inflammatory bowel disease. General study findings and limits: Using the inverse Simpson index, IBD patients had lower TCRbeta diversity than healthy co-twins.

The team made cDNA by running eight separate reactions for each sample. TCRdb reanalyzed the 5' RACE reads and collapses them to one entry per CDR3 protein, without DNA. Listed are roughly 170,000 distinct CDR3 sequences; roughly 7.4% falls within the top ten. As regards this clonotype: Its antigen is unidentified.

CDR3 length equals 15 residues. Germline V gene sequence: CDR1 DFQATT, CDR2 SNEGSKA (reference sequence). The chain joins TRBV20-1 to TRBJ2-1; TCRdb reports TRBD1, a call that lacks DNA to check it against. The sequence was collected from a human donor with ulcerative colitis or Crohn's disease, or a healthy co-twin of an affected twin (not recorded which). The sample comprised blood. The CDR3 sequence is CSARDNRGASNEQFF.